This T cell receptor (beta chain) was sequenced during a study of T cell repertoires in cytomegalovirus infection. Study-wide context: Public signatures in TCR beta pointed to CMV infection and matching HLA type. Broader study findings: There were HLA-C-restricted CMV-specific TCR beta clonotypes dominating the ex vivo response.

This CDR3 region has 15 residues. The V gene lost 6 bases and the J gene lost 3 bases, with 18 bases spanning the gap. CDR1 SGHTA and CDR2 FQGTGA come from the germline V gene. This clonotype was counted many times. Its cognate antigen is unknown. One entry per CDR3 protein results from TCRdb running MiXCR on the reads. The table records more than 250,000 distinct CDR3 sequences, roughly an eighth of them present only once. This TCR derives from a human donor in good health (CMV status not recorded). Some clones in this sample may be carry-over from other donors' samples. The sequenced sample consisted of PBMCs. The chain joins TRBV7-3 to TRBJ2-7; the D call may be TRBD1 or TRBD2 (5 bases each). Here the CDR3 DNA reads TGTGCCAGCAGTCCGGGCGTGGGGGACCTCTACGAGCAGTACTTC. This translates into CASSPGVGDLYEQYF. Variable domain in full (rest from reference TRBV7-3 and TRBJ2-7): GAGVSQTPSNKVTEKGKYVELRCDPISGHTALYWYRQSLGQGPEFLIYFQGTGAADDSGLPNDRFFAVRPEGSVSTLKIQRTERGDSAVYLCASSPGVGDLYEQYFGPGTRLTVT.